This T cell receptor (beta chain) comes out of a study of identical twins. This clonotype appeared many times. Its target is unknown. CDR1 is SQVTM, CDR2 ANQGSEA, per germline. V shed 6 bases and J 5 bases; nucleotides not matched to a gene: 7. The CDR3 spans 13 residues. Study conclusions and caveats: The models gave estimates that fell short of the out-of-frame TCR alpha sharing seen in monozygotic twins. Cord blood beta clonotypes present at high abundance carried fewer insertions; no such pattern appeared in memory repertoires.

TCRdb re-called the 5' RACE reads through MiXCR, storing one row per CDR3 protein. This sample has some 630,000 distinct CDR3 sequences, with about 7.6% found just once. These data were likewise used in another study, on yellow fever vaccine responses in identical twins.

This receptor was identified in a woman between 18 and 30 years old in good health. Sequencing input: PBMCs. The genes are TRBV29-1 and TRBJ2-5; TRBD2 aligns across 9 bases. The CDR3 DNA reads TGCAGCGTGCGGAGCGGGGGGCCGGAGACCCAGTACTTC. It specifies CSVRSGGPETQYF.